This TCR beta chain was observed in a study of blood T cell repertoires in COVID-19. As for the study in general: Whether acute or convalescent, the COVID-19 samples came from the United States, Italy and Spain. T cells, B-cell-depleted T cells, or PBMCs supplied cDNA or gDNA.

CDR3 length equals 18 residues. CDR1 and CDR2 (germline): LNHDA, SQIVND (reference sequence). V shed 5 bases, J shed 3 bases, and the junction held 11 bases outside the gene matches. As processed by the authors: It was from reference gene primer amplification that nucleated cell counts were estimated. Clones were sequenced by immunoSEQ multiplex PCR, and TCRdb holds only the in-frame ones, with some missing. V, J and clone size reflect that table, while D and trimming were determined from the DNA. The sample includes approximately 180,000 clones, around 85% seen only once; the top ten take roughly 9.2%.

The specimen sequenced was peripheral blood. The V gene is TRBV19, the J gene TRBJ2-6, with 9 bases identical to TRBD1. This receptor was taken from an elderly woman with acute or convalescent COVID-19. The CDR3 reads CASSVSGQGRVGANVLTF. CDR3 nucleotide sequence: TGTGCCAGTAGTGTCTCGGGACAGGGTCGGGTTGGGGCCAACGTCCTGACTTTC.